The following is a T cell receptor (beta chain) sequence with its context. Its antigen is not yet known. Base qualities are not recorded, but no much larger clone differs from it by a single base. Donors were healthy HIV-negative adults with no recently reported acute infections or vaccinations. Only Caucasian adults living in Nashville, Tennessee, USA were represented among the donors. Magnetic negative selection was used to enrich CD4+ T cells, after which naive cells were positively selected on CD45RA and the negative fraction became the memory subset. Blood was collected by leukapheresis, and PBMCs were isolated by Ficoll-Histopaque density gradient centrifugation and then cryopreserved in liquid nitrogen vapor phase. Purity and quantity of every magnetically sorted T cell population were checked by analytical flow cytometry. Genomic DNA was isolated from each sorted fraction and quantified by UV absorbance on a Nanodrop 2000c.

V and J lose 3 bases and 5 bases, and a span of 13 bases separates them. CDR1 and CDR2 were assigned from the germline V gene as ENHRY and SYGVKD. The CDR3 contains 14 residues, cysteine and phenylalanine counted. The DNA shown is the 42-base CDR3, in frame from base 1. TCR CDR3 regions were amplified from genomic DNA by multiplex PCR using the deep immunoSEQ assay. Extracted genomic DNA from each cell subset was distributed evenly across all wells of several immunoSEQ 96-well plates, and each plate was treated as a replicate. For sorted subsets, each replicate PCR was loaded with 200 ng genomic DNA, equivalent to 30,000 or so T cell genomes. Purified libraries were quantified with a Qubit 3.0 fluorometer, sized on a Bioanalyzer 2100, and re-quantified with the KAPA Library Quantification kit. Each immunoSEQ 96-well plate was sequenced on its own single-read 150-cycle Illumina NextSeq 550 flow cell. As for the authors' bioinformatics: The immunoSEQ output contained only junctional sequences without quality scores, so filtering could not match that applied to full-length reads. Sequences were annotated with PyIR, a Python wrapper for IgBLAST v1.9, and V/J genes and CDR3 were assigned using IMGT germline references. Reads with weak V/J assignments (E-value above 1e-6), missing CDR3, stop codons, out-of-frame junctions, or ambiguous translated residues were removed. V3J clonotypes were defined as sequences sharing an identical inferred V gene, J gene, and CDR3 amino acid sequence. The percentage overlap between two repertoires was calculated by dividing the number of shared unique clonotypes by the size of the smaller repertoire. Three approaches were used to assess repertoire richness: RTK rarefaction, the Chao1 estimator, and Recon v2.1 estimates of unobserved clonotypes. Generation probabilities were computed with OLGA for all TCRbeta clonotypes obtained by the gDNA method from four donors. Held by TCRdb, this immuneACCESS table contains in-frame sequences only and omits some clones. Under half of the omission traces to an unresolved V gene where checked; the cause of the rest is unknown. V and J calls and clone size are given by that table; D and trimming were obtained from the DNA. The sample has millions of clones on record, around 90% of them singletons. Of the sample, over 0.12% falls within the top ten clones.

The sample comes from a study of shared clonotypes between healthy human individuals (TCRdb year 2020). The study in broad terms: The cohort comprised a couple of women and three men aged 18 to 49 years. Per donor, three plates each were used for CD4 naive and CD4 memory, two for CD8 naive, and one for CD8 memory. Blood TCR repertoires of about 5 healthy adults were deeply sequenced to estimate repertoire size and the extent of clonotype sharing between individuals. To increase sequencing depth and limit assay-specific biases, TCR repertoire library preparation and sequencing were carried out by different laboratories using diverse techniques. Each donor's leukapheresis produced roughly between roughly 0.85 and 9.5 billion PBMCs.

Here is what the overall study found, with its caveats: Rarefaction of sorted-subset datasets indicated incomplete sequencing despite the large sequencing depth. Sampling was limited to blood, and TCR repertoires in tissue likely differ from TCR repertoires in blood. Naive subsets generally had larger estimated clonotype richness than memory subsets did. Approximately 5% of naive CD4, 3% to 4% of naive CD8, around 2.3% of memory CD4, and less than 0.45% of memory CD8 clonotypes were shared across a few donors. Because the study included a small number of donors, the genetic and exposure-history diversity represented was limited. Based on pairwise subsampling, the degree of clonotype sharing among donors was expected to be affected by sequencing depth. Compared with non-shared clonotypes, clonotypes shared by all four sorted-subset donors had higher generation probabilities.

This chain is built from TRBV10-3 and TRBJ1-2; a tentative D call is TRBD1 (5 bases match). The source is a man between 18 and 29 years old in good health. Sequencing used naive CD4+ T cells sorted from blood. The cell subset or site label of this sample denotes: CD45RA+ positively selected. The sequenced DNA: TGTGCCATCAGTGAAGGGGCCCCGGGTTATGGCTACACCTTC. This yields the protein CAISEGAPGYGYTF.